These 21 T cell receptor beta chains were sequenced from one sample in a study of identical twins. TCRdb reprocessed the 5' RACE reads via MiXCR and lists one record per CDR3 protein. The data show roughly 470,000 distinct CDR3 sequences, with roughly an eighth seen just once and about 0.97% held by the top ten. The same data also contributed to another study, on yellow fever vaccine responses in identical twins.

Sequenced: CD4+ T cells sorted from blood. The receptors were gathered from a woman aged 18-30 years in good health.

The V call is TRBV5-5, the J call TRBJ2-7; D ambiguous. Germline loops: CDR1 SGHKS, CDR2 YYEKEE (reference sequence). Trimming took off 1 base at V and 3 bases at J, with 8 bases between the two ends. The CDR3 is made up of 13 amino acids. CDR3 in amino acids: CASSLRYLYEQYF. CDR3 coding DNA: TGTGCCAGCAGCTTGAGGTATCTCTACGAGCAGTACTTC.

CDR3 sequence: CASSPIRLDKYYEQYF. The CDR3 DNA reads TGTGCCAGCTCACCTATTAGACTAGACAAATACTACGAGCAGTACTTC. The chain links TRBV18 to TRBJ2-7, with a weak D call TRBD2 (6 bases). The CDR3 contains 16 residues. The germline V gene has CDR1 KGHSH and CDR2 LQKENI. V lost 3 bases, J lost 3 bases, and 18 bases lay in between.

The V and J genes are TRBV12-3 or TRBV12-4 and TRBJ1-3, with a possible D match to TRBD1 (6 bases). The CDR3 spans 15 residues. V lost 6 bases, J lost 0 bases, and 12 bases lay in between. The CDR3, as DNA: TGTGCCAGCAGCGTGGGGGGCTTCTCTGGAAACACCATATATTTT. This translates into CASSVGGFSGNTIYF.

This clonotype was detected ten times or more. J is TRBJ1-1 and V is TRBV15; D uncertain. The V gene lost 0 bases and the J gene lost 1 base, with 6 bases spanning the gap. The CDR3 extends over 14 amino acids. Germline V gives CDR1 LNHNV, CDR2 YYDKDF (reference sequence). The CDR3, as DNA: TGTGCCACCAGCAGAGAACTATGGAACACTGAAGCTTTCTTT. This encodes CATSRELWNTEAFF.

As to this clonotype: One junction end does not reproduce the germline sequence, and a read error may be involved. V gene TRBV20-1 combines with J gene TRBJ2-5; TRBD1 matches 10 bases. Germline V gene lookup returns CDR1 DFQATT and CDR2 SNEGSKA (reference sequence). This CDR3 is 17 amino acids long. CDR3 bases: TGCTGTGCTAGAGATAAAGGGGGACAGGGGCTAGCCGGGACCCAGTACTTC. It yields the protein CCARDKGGQGLAGTQYF.

This clonotype was seen a few times. The rearrangement links TRBV7-8 to TRBJ2-7, with 7 bases matching TRBD2. There are 14 residues in the CDR3. J gave up 4 bases and V 3 bases, and 6 bases lay outside the gene matches. Germline-derived CDR1 and CDR2 are SGHVS and FQNEAQ. CDR3 sequence reads: CASSFSGALYEQYF. Written as DNA, the CDR3 is TGTGCCAGCAGCTTCAGCGGGGCTCTTTACGAGCAGTACTTC.

There are many counts of this clonotype. This chain joins TRBV5-1 and TRBJ2-3, with 7 nucleotides matching TRBD1. Germline V gene sequence: CDR1 SGHRS, CDR2 YFSETQ. The junction had 13 bases not matched to a gene; V was cut back by 4 bases and J by 2 bases. The CDR3 has 17 residues. CDR3 DNA: TGCGCCAGCAGCCTACGGACAGGTCTCGGGACCACAGATACGCAGTATTTT. It translates to CASSLRTGLGTTDTQYF.

This chain uses TRBV28 with TRBJ1-2, with D perhaps TRBD1 (6 bases). The V end lost 4 bases, the J end lost 4 bases, and 25 bases lay between the germline ends. Looked up from germline, CDR1 is MDHEN and CDR2 is SYDVKM. This CDR3 spans 18 amino acids. CDR3 protein: CASSSKMGGAGEIYGYTF. The DNA for the CDR3 is TGTGCCAGCAGTTCCAAAATGGGTGGGGCAGGGGAGATCTATGGCTACACCTTC.

This clonotype was recorded at least ten times. V and J are TRBV7-9 and TRBJ2-7; weak D call: TRBD2 (5 bases). Deletions cut 1 base from V and 3 bases from J, with 7 bases between. Germline lookup yields CDR1 SEHNR and CDR2 FQNEAQ (reference sequence). The CDR3 spans 13 residues. The CDR3 DNA is TGTGCCAGCAGCTTAGGAGCGGTCTACGAGCAGTACTTC. It yields the protein CASSLGAVYEQYF. The full variable domain, completed using reference TRBV7-9 and TRBJ2-7, is DTGVSQNPRHKITKRGQNVTFRCDPISEHNRLYWYRQTLGQGPEFLTYFQNEAQLEKSRLLSDRFSAERPKGSFSTLEIQRTEQGDSAMYLCASSLGAVYEQYFGPGTRLTVT.

This chain links TRBV29-1 with TRBJ1-3; the D gene is possibly TRBD1 (6 bases). This CDR3 has 12 residues. Trimming stripped 7 bases from V and 5 bases from J, with 12 bases between. Germline V gene data show CDR1 as SQVTM and CDR2 as ANQGSEA. CDR3 in DNA: TGCAGCGCGGGGGACACAAGAAACACCATATATTTT. As protein: CSAGDTRNTIYF. Looking up the rest from reference TRBV29-1 and TRBJ1-3 gives the full variable domain: SAVISQKPSRDICQRGTSLTIQCQVDSQVTMMFWYRQQPGQSLTLIATANQGSEATYESGFVIDKFPISRPNLTFSTLTVSNMSPEDSSIYLCSAGDTRNTIYFGEGSWLTVV.

This clonotype was observed a handful of times. The genes are TRBV6-5 and TRBJ2-7; 9 nucleotides line up with TRBD2. Germline CDR1 and CDR2: MNHEY and SVGAGI. V gave up 2 bases and J gave up 7 bases; unmatched junction bases: 18. This CDR3 has 18 residues. Here the CDR3 reads CASSYRASGAFDRSEQYF. The DNA of the CDR3 is TGTGCCAGCAGTTACAGGGCTAGCGGGGCATTTGATAGGTCTGAGCAGTACTTC.

The chain is built from TRBV24-1 and TRBJ2-5; 8 bases agree with TRBD1. Germline V gene data show CDR1 as KGHDR and CDR2 as SFDVKD. This CDR3 has 15 residues. Trimming removed 5 bases from V and 2 bases from J; junction bases left unmatched: 6. CDR3 protein: CATSALGQGQETQYF. In nucleotides, the CDR3 is TGTGCCACCAGTGCGCTTGGACAGGGACAAGAGACCCAGTACTTC.

This chain links TRBV12-3 or TRBV12-4 with TRBJ1-1; D is undetermined. Trimming took 1 base from V and 4 from J, leaving 10 bases between them. The CDR3 runs 14 residues. In DNA, the CDR3 is TGTGCCAGCAGTTTAGTGGCGGTTAGCACTGAAGCTTTCTTT. As protein: CASSLVAVSTEAFF.

This clonotype was counted many times. The chain employs TRBV29-1 and TRBJ2-7; the match to TRBD2 covers 14 bases. The CDR3 length is 16 residues. After removal of 6 bases from V and 5 bases from J, the junction contained 12 bases not matched to a gene. Germline CDR1 is SQVTM and CDR2 is ANQGSEA. CDR3 coding DNA: TGCAGCGTCAGACGCGGGACTAGCGGGGGCCGGGACGAGCAGTACTTC. It is translated as CSVRRGTSGGRDEQYF.

The chain employs TRBV11-3 and TRBJ2-3; 8 bases line up with TRBD1. Germline CDR1 is SGHNT and CDR2 is YENEEA. The CDR3 is 15 residues long. J was trimmed by 2 bases and V by 3 bases; bases with no gene match: 4. The CDR3 region has the DNA TGTGCCAGCAGCTTCTCAGGGGGCACCACAGATACGCAGTATTTT. Encoded protein: CASSFSGGTTDTQYF.

The CDR3 region has the DNA TGTGCCAGCAGCCGAGGGGGGGTGGAGACCCAGTACTTC. This sequence encodes CASSRGGVETQYF. V gene TRBV28 combines with J gene TRBJ2-5, with D possibly being TRBD2 (7 bases). Trimming stripped 6 bases from V and 5 bases from J, with 13 bases between. Germline loops: CDR1 MDHEN, CDR2 SYDVKM. This CDR3 is 13 amino acids long.

This sequence joins TRBV6-2 or TRBV6-3 and TRBJ2-2, with 7 bases that match TRBD1. This CDR3 is 14 amino acids long. Germline loops: CDR1 MNHEY, CDR2 SVGEGT. V shed 10 bases, J shed 5 bases, and the junction held 10 bases outside the gene matches. DNA of the CDR3: TGTGCCACCAACGACAGGGTCGGAACCGGGGAGCTGTTTTTT. This encodes CATNDRVGTGELFF.

The chain uses TRBV20-1 and TRBJ1-6; D is perhaps TRBD1 (6 bases). The CDR3 has 13 amino acids. The germline V gene has CDR1 DFQATT and CDR2 SNEGSKA (reference sequence). V shed 2 bases and J shed 8 bases, with 10 bases lying between them. In DNA, the CDR3 is TGCAGTGCTAGAATCGCAGGGGATTCACCCCTCCACTTT. Amino acids: CSARIAGDSPLHF.

The rearrangement links TRBV7-2 to TRBJ2-1, with 7 bases fitting TRBD2. The CDR3 length is 16 residues. Per germline, CDR1 SGHTA and CDR2 FQGNSA. The junction had 16 bases not matched to a gene; V was cut back by 7 bases and J by 7 bases. In DNA, the CDR3 is TGTGCCAGCACCCCACGGAGCGGGGCCCACCCGAATGAGCAGTTCTTC. It codes for CASTPRSGAHPNEQFF.

This clonotype appeared a few times. This chain uses TRBV6-2 or TRBV6-3 with TRBJ2-7; 8 bases line up with TRBD2. Per the germline V gene, CDR1 is MNHEY and CDR2 is SVGEGT. V was pared by 6 bases and J by 3 bases, with 10 bases of the junction left unmatched. This CDR3 spans 15 amino acids. Written as DNA, the CDR3 is TGTGCCAGCAGCCTTAGCGGGGCGGCTCTCTACGAGCAGTACTTC. Protein: CASSLSGAALYEQYF.

V usage is TRBV9 and J usage is TRBJ1-1, with 8 bases lining up with TRBD1. Germline V CDR1 and CDR2: SGDLS, YYNGEE. Germline trimming cut 4 bases from V and 3 bases from J; bases unmatched to any gene: 5. This CDR3 is 14 amino acids long. Here the CDR3 reads CASSPSRGHTEAFF. The CDR3 DNA is TGTGCCAGCAGCCCCTCCAGGGGGCACACTGAAGCTTTCTTT. The variable domain in full, completed from reference TRBV9 and TRBJ1-1, reads DSGVTQTPKHLITATGQRVTLRCSPRSGDLSVYWYQQSLDQGLQFLIQYYNGEERAKGNILERFSAQQFPDLHSELNLSSLELGDSALYFCASSPSRGHTEAFFGQGTRLTVV.